These T cell receptor beta chains were read from a single sample in a study of blood T cells in healthy people across ages. One entry per CDR3 protein results from TCRdb running MiXCR on the 5' RACE reads. The repertoire holds more than 900,000 distinct CDR3 sequences, with about 28% as singletons. This sample was shared with a second study, whose subject was T cells of mothers and their children.

Input material: blood. Every receptor here comes from a woman in her 40s in good health. Each CDR3 is given with its conserved first and last residue. A D gene is named only where the DNA matches it firmly. A row's size may be missing; if present it is once, few, many or a size class.

abundance: many
j_gene: TRBJ2-7
v_gene: TRBV12-3/TRBV12-4
d_gene: TRBD1
CDR3nt: TGTGCCAGCAGTTTTCAGGGACAGGGGGCGCACGAGCAGTACTTC
CDR3aa: CASSFQGQGAHEQYF

abundance: many
j_gene: TRBJ2-7
v_gene: TRBV9
d_gene: NA
CDR3nt: TGTGCCAGCAGCCCCGACCCAGGGTTTGGCGAGCAGTACTTC
CDR3aa: CASSPDPGFGEQYF

abundance: NA
j_gene: TRBJ2-1
v_gene: TRBV12-3/TRBV12-4
d_gene: NA
CDR3nt: TGTGCCAGCAGCCCCGGTATTGAGCAGTTCTTC
CDR3aa: CASSPGIEQFF

abundance: few
j_gene: TRBJ1-4
v_gene: TRBV9
d_gene: NA
CDR3nt: TGTGCCAGCAGCGTAGGTCGGGTTGGTAATGAAAAACTGTTTTTT
CDR3aa: CASSVGRVGNEKLFF

abundance: many
j_gene: TRBJ2-1
v_gene: TRBV20-1
d_gene: TRBD1
CDR3nt: TGCAGTGCTAGGCGTCCCACAGGGGGCATCTACAATGAGCAGTTCTTC
CDR3aa: CSARRPTGGIYNEQFF

abundance: few
j_gene: TRBJ2-3
v_gene: TRBV5-1
d_gene: NA
CDR3nt: TGCGCCAGCACGGCAGGGGGGCCCGATACGCAGTATTTT
CDR3aa: CASTAGGPDTQYF

abundance: few
j_gene: TRBJ1-1
v_gene: TRBV28
d_gene: NA
CDR3nt: TGTGCCAGCAGTGACGCCTCATCAAAGAACACTGAAGCTTTCTTT
CDR3aa: CASSDASSKNTEAFF

abundance: NA
j_gene: TRBJ2-4
v_gene: TRBV12-3/TRBV12-4
d_gene: NA
CDR3nt: TGTGCCAGCAGTTTAAACGGTCCAGACCCCAGCCGGAAAGCGGTAGCCAAAAACATTCAGTACTTC
CDR3aa: CASSLNGPDPSRKAVAKNIQYF

abundance: few
j_gene: TRBJ2-7
v_gene: TRBV20-1
d_gene: NA
CDR3nt: TGCAGTGCAGAAGTGAATACCTACGAGCAGTACTTC
CDR3aa: CSAEVNTYEQYF

abundance: NA
j_gene: TRBJ2-7
v_gene: TRBV7-2
d_gene: NA
CDR3nt: TGTGCCAGCAGTGGGCAGGCCGGCTACGAGCAGTACTTC
CDR3aa: CASSGQAGYEQYF

abundance: NA
j_gene: TRBJ2-7
v_gene: TRBV7-2
d_gene: TRBD1
CDR3nt: TGTGCCAGCAGCTCCCTGACCGGGACAGGACTCTACGAGCAGTACTTC
CDR3aa: CASSSLTGTGLYEQYF

abundance: few
j_gene: TRBJ2-7
v_gene: TRBV7-9
d_gene: TRBD1
CDR3nt: TGTACCAGCAGCGCAGGGACAGGGGTCTCCTACGAGCAGTACTTC
CDR3aa: CTSSAGTGVSYEQYF

abundance: few
j_gene: TRBJ2-7
v_gene: TRBV12-3/TRBV12-4
d_gene: NA
CDR3nt: TGTGCCAGCGCTCAGACAGAAACCTACGAGCAGTACTTC
CDR3aa: CASAQTETYEQYF

abundance: few
j_gene: TRBJ2-3
v_gene: TRBV5-1
d_gene: TRBD2
CDR3nt: TGCGCCAGTAAGAGACTAGCGGGGGATACAGATACGCAGTATTTT
CDR3aa: CASKRLAGDTDTQYF

abundance: many
j_gene: TRBJ2-3
v_gene: TRBV6-1
d_gene: NA
CDR3nt: TGTGCCAGCAGTGAAGCGGCGGGGCGCGCAGATACGCAGTATTTT
CDR3aa: CASSEAAGRADTQYF

abundance: many
j_gene: TRBJ2-5
v_gene: TRBV18
d_gene: NA
CDR3nt: TGTGCCAGCTCTCCTCCGAGCCAAGAGACCCAGTACTTC
CDR3aa: CASSPPSQETQYF

abundance: many
j_gene: TRBJ1-6
v_gene: TRBV20-1
d_gene: NA
CDR3nt: TGCAGTGCTCCACTCGGGAGGGAGCCTTCACCCCTCCACTTT
CDR3aa: CSAPLGREPSPLHF

abundance: NA
j_gene: TRBJ1-1
v_gene: TRBV18
d_gene: NA
CDR3nt: TGTGCCAGCTCACGATCCACCGCGGATGCAGCTTTCTTT
CDR3aa: CASSRSTADAAFF

abundance: many
j_gene: TRBJ2-3
v_gene: TRBV29-1
d_gene: NA
CDR3nt: TGCAGCGTTACCGGACAGACAGATACGCAGTATTTT
CDR3aa: CSVTGQTDTQYF

abundance: many
j_gene: TRBJ2-7
v_gene: TRBV4-3
d_gene: TRBD2
CDR3nt: TGCGCCAGCAGCCAAGATGCCCCGGGACTAGCGGGAGGCCGCTACGAGCAGTACTTC
CDR3aa: CASSQDAPGLAGGRYEQYF

abundance: NA
j_gene: TRBJ1-4
v_gene: TRBV29-1
d_gene: NA
CDR3nt: TGCAGCGTTGATTCGGGGAGAGGTGAAAAACTGTTTTTT
CDR3aa: CSVDSGRGEKLFF

abundance: few
j_gene: TRBJ2-3
v_gene: TRBV5-5
d_gene: TRBD2
CDR3nt: TGTGCCAGCAGCCGGACTAGCGGCTACACAGATACGCAGTATTTT
CDR3aa: CASSRTSGYTDTQYF

abundance: many
j_gene: TRBJ2-7
v_gene: TRBV7-2
d_gene: NA
CDR3nt: TGTGCCAGCAGCTTAGGCTTCGGGGAGCAGTACTTC
CDR3aa: CASSLGFGEQYF

abundance: NA
j_gene: TRBJ1-4
v_gene: TRBV7-6
d_gene: TRBD1
CDR3nt: TGTGCCAGCAGCTGGACAGGGGCGGGTGAAAAACTGTTTTTT
CDR3aa: CASSWTGAGEKLFF

abundance: few
j_gene: TRBJ1-2
v_gene: TRBV11-2
d_gene: NA
CDR3nt: TGTGCCAGCAGCTTAGAACGGGTTAGCGGCTACACCTTC
CDR3aa: CASSLERVSGYTF

abundance: few
j_gene: TRBJ2-2
v_gene: TRBV7-2
d_gene: TRBD2
CDR3nt: TGTGCCAGCCTGCCTGGGGGGGTCAGCACCGGGGAGCTGTTTTTT
CDR3aa: CASLPGGVSTGELFF

abundance: NA
j_gene: TRBJ2-7
v_gene: TRBV16
d_gene: NA
CDR3nt: TGTGCCAGCACCCCCAGGTCTGGCGACTACGAGCAGTACTTC
CDR3aa: CASTPRSGDYEQYF

abundance: NA
j_gene: TRBJ2-7
v_gene: TRBV12-3/TRBV12-4
d_gene: TRBD1
CDR3nt: TGTGCCAGCAGTTTGAGGCTTGGGACAGGAGACAATGAGCAGTACTTC
CDR3aa: CASSLRLGTGDNEQYF

abundance: many
j_gene: TRBJ1-2
v_gene: TRBV12-3/TRBV12-4
d_gene: NA
CDR3nt: TGTGCCAGCAGTTCATCAGGGGACTATGGCTACACCTTC
CDR3aa: CASSSSGDYGYTF

abundance: NA
j_gene: TRBJ2-1
v_gene: TRBV27
d_gene: TRBD1
CDR3nt: TGTGCCAGCAGTTTCGGCAGGGGGCGCGGCCAGTTCTTC
CDR3aa: CASSFGRGRGQFF

abundance: once
j_gene: TRBJ2-7
v_gene: TRBV6-5
d_gene: TRBD1
CDR3nt: TGTGCCAGCAGTTACTCCGGACAGGGCCCCTACGAGGAGTACTTC
CDR3aa: CASSYSGQGPYEEYF

abundance: NA
j_gene: TRBJ1-6
v_gene: TRBV2
d_gene: TRBD1
CDR3nt: TGTGCCGGAAGGTTGGCAGGGGGCGCGATGTCTAGTTCACCCCTCCACTTT
CDR3aa: CAGRLAGGAMSSSPLHF

abundance: many
j_gene: TRBJ2-3
v_gene: TRBV6-5
d_gene: TRBD1
CDR3nt: TGTGCCAGCACCCGACAGGGGCAGTCAGATACGCAGTATTTT
CDR3aa: CASTRQGQSDTQYF

abundance: many
j_gene: TRBJ2-7
v_gene: TRBV2
d_gene: NA
CDR3nt: TGTGCCAGCAACTTACCCGGGATCTCCTACGAGCAGTACTTC
CDR3aa: CASNLPGISYEQYF

abundance: many
j_gene: TRBJ1-2
v_gene: TRBV7-6
d_gene: TRBD1
CDR3nt: TGTGCCAGCAGCTCCTTCCGGGACAGGTGGCGGGGCTACACCTTC
CDR3aa: CASSSFRDRWRGYTF

abundance: few
j_gene: TRBJ2-2
v_gene: TRBV28
d_gene: NA
CDR3nt: TGTGCCAGCAGTCCGCTGGGCAGCGCGACCGGGGAGCTGTTTTTT
CDR3aa: CASSPLGSATGELFF

abundance: NA
j_gene: TRBJ1-1
v_gene: TRBV4-1
d_gene: NA
CDR3nt: TGCGCCAGCAGCCAAGAGGATGGGGTAGGGACTGAAGCTTTCTTT
CDR3aa: CASSQEDGVGTEAFF

abundance: NA
j_gene: TRBJ2-1
v_gene: TRBV20-1
d_gene: NA
CDR3nt: TGCAGTGCTAGAGATCTGAACCTTTACAATGAGCAGTTCTTC
CDR3aa: CSARDLNLYNEQFF

abundance: few
j_gene: TRBJ2-2
v_gene: TRBV7-6
d_gene: NA
CDR3nt: TGTGCCAGCAGCTCCCAACAGGCCGGGGAGCTGTTTTTT
CDR3aa: CASSSQQAGELFF

abundance: few
j_gene: TRBJ1-2
v_gene: TRBV12-3/TRBV12-4
d_gene: NA
CDR3nt: TGTGCCAGCAGTTTAGGAGCCGTCCTGGGCTATGGCTACACCTTC
CDR3aa: CASSLGAVLGYGYTF

abundance: NA
j_gene: TRBJ1-5
v_gene: TRBV6-5
d_gene: NA
CDR3nt: TGTGCCAGCAGCCTCTACTGGGGGGATCCTAATCAGCCCCAGCATTTT
CDR3aa: CASSLYWGDPNQPQHF

abundance: NA
j_gene: TRBJ2-2
v_gene: TRBV6-1
d_gene: NA
CDR3nt: TGTGCCAGCAGTGAAGGGCGCTTGGGGACGAACACCGGGGAGCTGTTTTTT
CDR3aa: CASSEGRLGTNTGELFF

abundance: few
j_gene: TRBJ1-2
v_gene: TRBV18
d_gene: NA
CDR3nt: TGTGCCAGCTCAAACGGGCCAAACTATGGCTACACCTTC
CDR3aa: CASSNGPNYGYTF

abundance: many
j_gene: TRBJ2-7
v_gene: TRBV5-1
d_gene: NA
CDR3nt: TGCGCCAGCAGAAGGAGTACTACGAGCTACGAGCAGTACTTC
CDR3aa: CASRRSTTSYEQYF

abundance: NA
j_gene: TRBJ1-1
v_gene: TRBV5-1
d_gene: NA
CDR3nt: TGCGCCAGCAGTGGGGACGGTTACATGAACACTGAAGCTTTCTTT
CDR3aa: CASSGDGYMNTEAFF

abundance: NA
j_gene: TRBJ2-3
v_gene: TRBV9
d_gene: TRBD2
CDR3nt: TGTGCCGGCAGCGTGACTAGCGGGGACTTACTAAGCACAGATACGCAGTATTTT
CDR3aa: CAGSVTSGDLLSTDTQYF

abundance: few
j_gene: TRBJ1-1
v_gene: TRBV7-2
d_gene: NA
CDR3nt: TGTGCCAGCAGCTTGACAGTGAACGCTGAAGCTTTCTTT
CDR3aa: CASSLTVNAEAFF

abundance: many
j_gene: TRBJ2-4
v_gene: TRBV4-3
d_gene: NA
CDR3nt: TGCGCCAGCAGCCAAAGACTAGGGGGGAACATTCAGTACTTC
CDR3aa: CASSQRLGGNIQYF

abundance: NA
j_gene: TRBJ2-3
v_gene: TRBV4-1
d_gene: TRBD2
CDR3nt: TGCGCCAGCAGCCCGTGGGGGCCTAGCGGGGGGCCCCGGGCTAGCACAGATACGCAGTATTTT
CDR3aa: CASSPWGPSGGPRASTDTQYF

abundance: many
j_gene: TRBJ2-3
v_gene: TRBV10-3
d_gene: NA
CDR3nt: TGTGCCATCAGTGTGGCAGGGGGCACAGATACGCAGTATTTT
CDR3aa: CAISVAGGTDTQYF

abundance: NA
j_gene: TRBJ2-7
v_gene: TRBV20-1
d_gene: TRBD2
CDR3nt: TGCAGTGCTAGGGGGGGGACTAGCGGCTCCTACGAGCAGTACTTC
CDR3aa: CSARGGTSGSYEQYF

abundance: NA
j_gene: TRBJ2-3
v_gene: TRBV24-1
d_gene: NA
CDR3nt: TGTGCCACCAGTGGTCAGAATCCAGATACGCAGTATTTT
CDR3aa: CATSGQNPDTQYF

abundance: NA
j_gene: TRBJ1-5
v_gene: TRBV28
d_gene: NA
CDR3nt: TGTGCCAGCTTATTATCTGTGGGCCGGAATCAGCCCCAGCATTTT
CDR3aa: CASLLSVGRNQPQHF

abundance: once
j_gene: TRBJ2-5
v_gene: TRBV27
d_gene: TRBD2
CDR3nt: TGTGCCAGCGGACTAGCGTATCAAGAGACCCAGTACTTC
CDR3aa: CASGLAYQETQYF

abundance: NA
j_gene: TRBJ2-5
v_gene: TRBV5-1
d_gene: TRBD1
CDR3nt: TGCGCCAGCAGCCCTGGGGACAGGCTCTTAGGAGAGACCCAGTACTTC
CDR3aa: CASSPGDRLLGETQYF

abundance: few
j_gene: TRBJ2-1
v_gene: TRBV3-1
d_gene: NA
CDR3nt: TGTGCCAGCAGCCAAAGACAGGCCTCCTACAATGAGCAGTTCTTC
CDR3aa: CASSQRQASYNEQFF

abundance: many
j_gene: TRBJ1-2
v_gene: TRBV25-1
d_gene: NA
CDR3nt: TGTGCCAGCAGTCAGACACTAAACTATGGCTACACCTTC
CDR3aa: CASSQTLNYGYTF